This T cell receptor beta chain was sequenced in a study of T-cell reconstitution after alpha-beta-depleted transplantation in children. This clonotype has a handful of counts. Unique molecular identifiers were incorporated when the TCRbeta library was constructed. TCRdb re-called the PCR reads with MiXCR, one entry per CDR3 protein. The data contain about 16,000 distinct CDR3 sequences, about 7.6% of them singletons. Germline CDR1 SGHVS, CDR2 FQNEAQ. The CDR3 is 14 residues long. The germline V and J ends were trimmed by 4 bases and 5 bases, with 14 bases remaining between them. The V and J genes are TRBV7-8 and TRBJ2-5; D gene ambiguous. This TCR derives from a boy under two years old who had a stem cell transplant for Wiskott-Aldrich syndrome, so the T cells may come from the graft donor. The sequencing used PBMCs, mostly from graft donor cells, collected 60 days after TCRalphabeta/CD19-depleted stem cell transplant. The CDR3 region is CASSSAYPGETQYF. CDR3 nucleotide sequence: TGTGCCAGCAGCTCAGCCTACCCCGGGGAGACCCAGTACTTC.